A single sample gave rise to the 18 T cell receptor beta chains below, sequenced in a study of T-cell reconstitution after alpha-beta-depleted transplantation in children. It was with unique molecular identifiers that the TCRbeta library was prepared. TCRdb used MiXCR to reprocess the PCR reads, holding one entry per CDR3 protein. The sample includes about 120,000 distinct CDR3 sequences, under 25% of them seen just once. Sequencing was performed on PBMCs, mostly from graft donor cells, taken 180 days after TCRalphabeta/CD19-depleted stem cell transplant. The receptor set was obtained from a male patient aged 2 to 9 who had a stem cell transplant for chronic granulomatous disease, so the T cells may come from the graft donor.

This chain links TRBV15 with TRBJ2-1; D uncertain. Germline CDR1 and CDR2: LNHNV and YYDKDF (reference sequence). The CDR3 contains 14 residues. V shed 0 bases and J shed 4 bases, with 7 bases lying between them. In DNA, the CDR3 is TGTGCCACCAGCAGAGATTACACTTACAATGAGCAGTTCTTC. Translated, it gives CATSRDYTYNEQFF. Based on the CDR3 plus reference TRBV15 and TRBJ2-1, the full variable domain is DAMVIQNPRYQVTQFGKPVTLSCSQTLNHNVMYWYQQKSSQAPKLLFHYYDKDFNNEADTPDNFQSRRPNTSFCFLDIRSPGLGDTAMYLCATSRDYTYNEQFFGPGTRLTVL.

This clonotype showed up many times. V and J are TRBV15 and TRBJ2-5, with TRBD2 matching over 12 bases. The CDR3 has 17 amino acids. V dropped 0 bases and J dropped 4; count of bases not matched to a gene: 6. Germline CDR1 LNHNV, CDR2 YYDKDF (reference sequence). The CDR3 sequence: CATSRDEPGLAGETQYF. The CDR3 DNA follows: TGTGCCACCAGCAGAGATGAGCCGGGACTAGCGGGAGAGACCCAGTACTTC.

The genes are TRBV5-1 and TRBJ1-2, with D possibly being TRBD1 (5 bases). CDR1 and CDR2 (germline): SGHRS, YFSETQ. The CDR3 extends over 14 amino acids. V lost 5 bases, J lost 2 bases, and 13 bases lay in between. This chain's CDR3 is CASRGEGWNYGYTF. For the CDR3, the DNA is TGCGCCAGCAGAGGAGAGGGGTGGAACTATGGCTACACCTTC.

The chain couples TRBV18 to TRBJ1-4; 10 bases are a match to TRBD1. Trimming at V came to 0 bases and at J to 6 bases, leaving 1 base not matched to a gene. From germline, CDR1 is KGHSH and CDR2 LQKENI. The CDR3 spans 15 residues. CDR3 region: CASSPPGQGYEKLFF. The CDR3, as DNA: TGTGCCAGCTCACCACCGGGACAGGGGTATGAAAAACTGTTTTTT.

This clonotype was counted a single time. J is TRBJ1-5 and V is TRBV4-2; D remains ambiguous. The V gene's germline CDR1 is LGHNA and CDR2 YNFKEQ. This CDR3 has 17 amino acids. V lost 0 bases to trimming and J lost 4 bases, with 16 bases between them. The CDR3 loop reads CASSQDSRVGINQPQHF. The CDR3 region has the DNA TGTGCCAGCAGCCAAGACTCCCGGGTCGGGATAAATCAGCCCCAGCATTTT.

Many counts were recorded for this clonotype. The chain combines TRBV5-5 with TRBJ2-5, with D perhaps TRBD1 (5 bases). The CDR3 is 11 amino acids. V was shortened by 4 bases and J by 7 bases, with 8 bases between the two germline ends. Germline lookup yields CDR1 SGHKS and CDR2 YYEKEE (reference sequence). CDR3 protein: CASSQGWTQYF. The CDR3 coding sequence is TGTGCCAGCAGCCAGGGCTGGACCCAGTACTTC. Supplemented by reference TRBV5-5 and TRBJ2-5, the full variable domain reads DAGVTQSPTHLIKTRGQQVTLRCSPISGHKSVSWYQQVLGQGPQFIFQYYEKEERGRGNFPDRFSARQFPNYSSELNVNALLLGDSALYLCASSQGWTQYFGPGTRLLVL.

The rearrangement uses TRBV27 and TRBJ2-1, with D unclear. Per germline, CDR1 MNHEY and CDR2 SMNVEV (reference sequence). Trimming took off 3 bases at V and 5 bases at J, with 11 bases between the two ends. The CDR3 runs 14 residues. The CDR3 spells CASSFRVNNNEQFF. In nucleotides, the CDR3 is TGTGCCAGCAGTTTCCGGGTAAATAACAATGAGCAGTTCTTC.

This chain joins TRBV7-2 and TRBJ2-2, with a weak D call TRBD2 (6 bases). Germline loops: CDR1 SGHTA, CDR2 FQGNSA. The CDR3 has 17 residues. Trimming removed 0 bases from V and 0 bases from J, with 11 bases in between. CDR3 coding DNA: TGTGCCAGCAGCTTAGCGCCGGCTAGCGCGAACACCGGGGAGCTGTTTTTT. It yields the protein CASSLAPASANTGELFF.

This clonotype was observed at least ten times. The chain has TRBV7-2 and TRBJ2-7, with D perhaps TRBD1 (5 bases). The germline V gene encodes CDR1 SGHTA and CDR2 FQGNSA. The germline V and J ends were trimmed by 5 bases and 6 bases, with 11 bases remaining between them. The CDR3 loop spans 12 amino acids. For the CDR3, the DNA is TGTGCCAGCAGCCCAGGGCTCTCCGAGCAGTACTTC. Encoded protein: CASSPGLSEQYF.

This clonotype was recorded at least ten times. The chain couples TRBV29-1 to TRBJ2-7; the match to TRBD2 covers 7 bases. Trimming cost V 8 bases and J 2 bases; bases outside gene matches: 9. CDR3 length: 13 residues. Germline loops: CDR1 SQVTM, CDR2 ANQGSEA. The CDR3 DNA reads TGCAGCCCTACCTCGGGACTACCCTACGAGCAGTACTTC. Amino acids: CSPTSGLPYEQYF.

This clonotype turned up a few times. The rearrangement links TRBV20-1 to TRBJ1-1, with a weak D call TRBD1 (5 bases). Germline CDR1 DFQATT, CDR2 SNEGSKA (reference sequence). The V end was cut by 6 bases, the J end by 10 bases, with 18 bases between. The CDR3 totals 12 residues. The CDR3 DNA is TGCAGTGCCCCGCAGCCACCCGGGGGAGCTTTCTTT. This gives the protein CSAPQPPGGAFF.

The rearrangement joins TRBV28 to TRBJ2-1, with 10 bases aligning to TRBD2. V lost 6 bases, J lost 6 bases, and 8 bases stayed unmatched. From germline, CDR1 is MDHEN and CDR2 SYDVKM. The CDR3 is made up of 15 amino acids. As DNA, the CDR3 is TGTGCCAGCAGGGACACTAGCGGGGCGGGCAATGAGCAGTTCTTC. It encodes CASRDTSGAGNEQFF.

This sequence joins TRBV27 and TRBJ2-1; the match to TRBD2 covers 9 bases. Germline V CDR1 and CDR2: MNHEY, SMNVEV (reference sequence). The J segment lost 7 bases and the V segment lost 4 bases, leaving 11 bases of the junction unmatched. The CDR3 is 16 residues long. CDR3 protein: CASSSLAGGPSNEQFF. In DNA form, the CDR3 reads TGTGCCAGCAGTTCCTTGGCGGGAGGGCCATCAAATGAGCAGTTCTTC.

Many counts were recorded for this clonotype. The chain links TRBV20-1 to TRBJ2-5, with a tentative D call TRBD2 (6 bases). V lost 3 bases and J lost 0, with 14 bases in between. The germline V gene has CDR1 DFQATT and CDR2 SNEGSKA (reference sequence). CDR3 length: 15 amino acids. DNA of the CDR3: TGCAGTGCTAGGAAGGGCGGGGCGGACCAAGAGACCCAGTACTTC. Amino acids: CSARKGGADQETQYF.

This clonotype has more than one count but fewer than ten. This chain joins TRBV28 and TRBJ2-7, with 8 bases aligning to TRBD1. Germline CDR1 MDHEN, CDR2 SYDVKM. The CDR3 loop spans 14 amino acids. V trimming: 5 bases; J trimming: 1 base; junction bases outside the gene matches: 4. CDR3 protein: CASSPRTGSYEQYF. CDR3 nucleotide sequence: TGTGCCAGCAGTCCACGGACAGGGTCCTACGAGCAGTACTTC.

This clonotype has more than one count but fewer than ten. V gene TRBV28 combines with J gene TRBJ2-2; 15 nucleotides align to TRBD2. Germline assignment: CDR1 MDHEN and CDR2 SYDVKM. This CDR3 contains 19 residues. J was trimmed by 4 bases and V by 4 bases; bases with no gene match: 10. The CDR3 reads CASSYSGLAGGLITGELFF. Here the CDR3 DNA reads TGTGCCAGCAGTTACTCCGGACTAGCGGGAGGGCTCATCACCGGGGAGCTGTTTTTT. Complete variable domain (other parts from reference TRBV28 and TRBJ2-2): DVKVTQSSRYLVKRTGEKVFLECVQDMDHENMFWYRQDPGLGLRLIYFSYDVKMKEKGDIPEGYSVSREKKERFSLILESASTNQTSMYLCASSYSGLAGGLITGELFFGEGSRLTVL.

This clonotype turned up a few times. The chain uses TRBV5-6 and TRBJ2-5, with 7 positions matching TRBD1. This CDR3 spans 13 amino acids. The V gene end was trimmed by 3 bases and the J gene end by 6 bases; junction bases not matched to a gene: 5. Germline CDR1 and CDR2: SGHDT and YYEEEE. The CDR3 region has the DNA TGTGCCAGCAGCTACGGGACAGTGAAGACCCAGTACTTC. This gives the protein CASSYGTVKTQYF. Variable domain in full (rest from reference TRBV5-6 and TRBJ2-5): DAGVTQSPTHLIKTRGQQVTLRCSPKSGHDTVSWYQQALGQGPQFIFQYYEEEERQRGNFPDRFSGHQFPNYSSELNVNALLLGDSALYLCASSYGTVKTQYFGPGTRLLVL.

This clonotype was recorded a few times. This may be a read error, as it is one base from a much larger clone. This chain links TRBV12-3 or TRBV12-4 with TRBJ2-6, with D tentatively TRBD1 (5 bases). The CDR3 extends over 11 amino acids. Trimming stripped 7 bases from V and 18 bases from J, with 16 bases between. CDR3 coding DNA: TGTGCCAGCAATTTGGGGCTGCGGTGGACTTTC. Protein: CASNLGLRWTF.